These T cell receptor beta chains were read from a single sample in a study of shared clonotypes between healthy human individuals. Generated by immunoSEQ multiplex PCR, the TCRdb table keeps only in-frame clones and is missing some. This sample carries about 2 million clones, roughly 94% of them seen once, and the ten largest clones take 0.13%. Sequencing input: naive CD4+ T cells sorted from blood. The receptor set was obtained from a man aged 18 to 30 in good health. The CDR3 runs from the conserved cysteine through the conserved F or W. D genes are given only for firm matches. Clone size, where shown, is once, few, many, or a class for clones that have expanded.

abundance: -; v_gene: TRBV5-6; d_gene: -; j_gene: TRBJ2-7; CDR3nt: TGTGCCAGCAGCTTGGGCCAGCCCAGTTACGAGCAGTACTTC; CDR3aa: CASSLGQPSYEQYF
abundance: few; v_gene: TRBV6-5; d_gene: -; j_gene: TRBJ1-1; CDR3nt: TGTGCCAGCCGGGAGAACACTGAAGCTTTCTTT; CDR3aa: CASRENTEAFF
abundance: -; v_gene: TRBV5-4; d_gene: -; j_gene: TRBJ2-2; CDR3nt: TGTGCCAGCAGCTTGGTGGCGGAGAGGGCCGGGGAGCTGTTTTTT; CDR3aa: CASSLVAERAGELFF
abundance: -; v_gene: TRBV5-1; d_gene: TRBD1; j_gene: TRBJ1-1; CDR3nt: TGCGCCAGCAGCTACCCAGACAGGGCCACTGAAGCTTTCTTT; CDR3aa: CASSYPDRATEAFF
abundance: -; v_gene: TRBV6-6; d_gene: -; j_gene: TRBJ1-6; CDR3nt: TGTGCCAGCAGTTCCACCGCCCGCTCCTATAATTCACCCCTCCACTTT; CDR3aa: CASSSTARSYNSPLHF
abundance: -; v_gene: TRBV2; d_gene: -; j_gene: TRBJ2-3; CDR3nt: TGTGCCAGCGAGGGCGGACCTAGCACAGATACGCAGTATTTT; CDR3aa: CASEGGPSTDTQYF
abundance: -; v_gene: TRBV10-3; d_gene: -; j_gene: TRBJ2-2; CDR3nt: TGTGCCATCAGTGAAACAGAGAACACCGGGGAGCTGTTTTTT; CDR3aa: CAISETENTGELFF
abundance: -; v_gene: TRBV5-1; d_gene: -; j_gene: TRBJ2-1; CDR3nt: TGCGCCAGCAGCTTGGACAGGGTCGACAATGAGCAGTTCTTC; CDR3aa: CASSLDRVDNEQFF
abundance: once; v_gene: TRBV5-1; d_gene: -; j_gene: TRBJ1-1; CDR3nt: TGCGCCAGCAGCTTAGGGGGAATCGGCACTGAAGCTTTCTTT; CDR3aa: CASSLGGIGTEAFF
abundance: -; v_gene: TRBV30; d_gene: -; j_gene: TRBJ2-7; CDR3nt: TGTGCCGCCGCACCCGGCAAACCCTACGAGCAGTACTTC; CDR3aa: CAAAPGKPYEQYF
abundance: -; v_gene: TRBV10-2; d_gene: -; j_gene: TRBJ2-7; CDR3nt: TGCGCCAGCAGTGATGGAGCTGGGGGTCCCTACGAGCAGTACTTC; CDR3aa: CASSDGAGGPYEQYF
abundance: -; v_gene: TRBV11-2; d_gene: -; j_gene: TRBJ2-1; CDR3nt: TGTGCCAGCAGCTTAGGCGGCAGGGAGGGGGATGAGCAGTTCTTC; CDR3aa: CASSLGGREGDEQFF
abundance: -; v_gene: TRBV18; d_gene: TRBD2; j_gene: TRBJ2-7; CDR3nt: TGTGCCAGCTCAAAAACTAGCGGGACCTACGAGCAGTACTTC; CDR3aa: CASSKTSGTYEQYF
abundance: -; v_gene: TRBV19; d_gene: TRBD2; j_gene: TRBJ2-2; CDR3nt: TGTGCCAGTAGTATACCTAGCGGGAGCGGGACCGGGGAGCTGTTTTTT; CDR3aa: CASSIPSGSGTGELFF
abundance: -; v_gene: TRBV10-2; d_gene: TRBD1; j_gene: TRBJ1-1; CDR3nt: TGCGCCAGCAGGAGACAGGGGACGCAAGCTTTCTTT; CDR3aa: CASRRQGTQAFF
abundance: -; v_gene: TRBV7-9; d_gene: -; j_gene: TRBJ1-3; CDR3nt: TGTGCCAGCAGCTTAACCCGGACGGTTTATGGAAACACCATATATTTT; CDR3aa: CASSLTRTVYGNTIYF
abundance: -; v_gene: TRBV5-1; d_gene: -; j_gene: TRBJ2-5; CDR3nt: TGCGCCAGCAGCCAGACAGATCGAGAGACCCAGTACTTC; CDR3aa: CASSQTDRETQYF
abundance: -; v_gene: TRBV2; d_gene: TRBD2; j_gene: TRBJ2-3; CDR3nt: TGTGCCGGCGGGGGGACTAGCGCGACAGATACGCAGTATTTT; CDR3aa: CAGGGTSATDTQYF
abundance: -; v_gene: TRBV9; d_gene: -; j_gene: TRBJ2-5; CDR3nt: TGTGCCAGCAGCGTAGTAGAGGGAGAGACCCAGTACTTC; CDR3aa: CASSVVEGETQYF
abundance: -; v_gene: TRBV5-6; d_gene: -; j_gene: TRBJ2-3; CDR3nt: TGTGCCAGCAGCTTATATCGGGGGCCCATCACAGATACGCAGTATTTT; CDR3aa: CASSLYRGPITDTQYF
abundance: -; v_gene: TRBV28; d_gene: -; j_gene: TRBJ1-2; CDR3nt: TGTGCCAGCAGGGAAGCTCCTCGAAACTATGGCTACACCTTC; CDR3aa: CASREAPRNYGYTF
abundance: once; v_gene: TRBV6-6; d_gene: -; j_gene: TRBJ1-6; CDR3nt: TGTGCCAGCAGTTACCAGGGATGGAATTCACCCCTCCACTTT; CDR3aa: CASSYQGWNSPLHF
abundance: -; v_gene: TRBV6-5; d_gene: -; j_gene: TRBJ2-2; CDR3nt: TGTGCCAGCAGTTACTCGGGATCTTTAGGCGGGGAGCTGTTTTTT; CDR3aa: CASSYSGSLGGELFF
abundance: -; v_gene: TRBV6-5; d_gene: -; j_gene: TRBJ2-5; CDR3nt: TGTGCCAGCGGCAGGACAGCACAAGAGACCCAGTACTTC; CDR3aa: CASGRTAQETQYF
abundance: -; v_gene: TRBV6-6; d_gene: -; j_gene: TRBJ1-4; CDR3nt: TGTGCCAGCAGGATTATGGGTCTAAGTGAAAAACTGTTTTTT; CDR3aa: CASRIMGLSEKLFF
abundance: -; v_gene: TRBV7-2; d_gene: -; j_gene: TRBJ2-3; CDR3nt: TGTGCCAGCAGCCTGTACAGGGCAGATACGCAGTATTTT; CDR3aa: CASSLYRADTQYF
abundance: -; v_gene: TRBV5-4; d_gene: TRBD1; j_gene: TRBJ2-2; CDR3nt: TGTGCCAGCAGCTTCTCGGGGACAGGGCTCGGGGAGCTGTTTTTT; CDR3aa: CASSFSGTGLGELFF
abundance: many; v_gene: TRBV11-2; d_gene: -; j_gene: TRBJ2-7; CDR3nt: TGTGCCAGCAGCCGACGGGGCCCTGAGCGCCGAAGCTCCTACGAGCAGTACTTC; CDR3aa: CASSRRGPERRSSYEQYF
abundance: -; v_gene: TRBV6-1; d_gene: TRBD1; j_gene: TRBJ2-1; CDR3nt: TGTGCCAGCAGTGAATCTAGGACAGGGGGCAATGAGCAGTTCTTC; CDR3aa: CASSESRTGGNEQFF
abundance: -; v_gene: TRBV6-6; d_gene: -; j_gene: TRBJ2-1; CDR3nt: TGTGCCAGCAGTTACCCGGACACGAATGAGCAGTTCTTC; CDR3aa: CASSYPDTNEQFF
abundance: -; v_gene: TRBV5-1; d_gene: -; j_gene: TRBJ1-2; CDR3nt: TGCGCCAGCAGCCCCCGGTTTAGGGGTGGCTACACCTTC; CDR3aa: CASSPRFRGGYTF
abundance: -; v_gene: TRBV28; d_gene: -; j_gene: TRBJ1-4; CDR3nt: TGTGCCAGCAGTTTAGCGAATGAAAAACTGTTTTTT; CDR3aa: CASSLANEKLFF
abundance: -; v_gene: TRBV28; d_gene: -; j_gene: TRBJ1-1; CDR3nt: TGTGCCAGCAGTCCCCAAAGCCCTGAAGCTTTCTTT; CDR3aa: CASSPQSPEAFF
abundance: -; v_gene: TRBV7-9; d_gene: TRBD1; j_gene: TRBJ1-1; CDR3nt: TGTGCCAGCAGCCGCGGGACAGCGAGTAGCACTGAAGCTTTCTTT; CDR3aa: CASSRGTASSTEAFF
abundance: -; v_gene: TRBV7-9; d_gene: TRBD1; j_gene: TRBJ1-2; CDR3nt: TGTGCCAGCAGCACCCGGGACAGGGGGACGCGGGGCTACACCTTC; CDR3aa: CASSTRDRGTRGYTF
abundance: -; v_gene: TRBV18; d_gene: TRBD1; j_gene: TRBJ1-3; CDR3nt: TGTGCCAGCTCACCACCGGGGCGGGACAGGGCCTCTGGAAACACCATATATTTT; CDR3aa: CASSPPGRDRASGNTIYF
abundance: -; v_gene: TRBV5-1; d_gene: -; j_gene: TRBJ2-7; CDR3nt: TGCGCCAGCAGCTTGGCCCAGGGGGGCGAGCAGTACTTC; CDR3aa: CASSLAQGGEQYF
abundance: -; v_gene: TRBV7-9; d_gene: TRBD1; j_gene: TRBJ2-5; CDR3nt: TGTGCCAGCAGCTTAGCGCTAGGGGGCGAGACCCAGTACTTC; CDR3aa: CASSLALGGETQYF
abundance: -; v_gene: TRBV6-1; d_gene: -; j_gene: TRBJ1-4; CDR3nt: TGTGCCTGCAACGGGGGATCAGTTGAAAAACTGTTTTTT; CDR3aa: CACNGGSVEKLFF
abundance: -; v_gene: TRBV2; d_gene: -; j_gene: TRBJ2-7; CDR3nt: TGTGCGGGGGGGCCTCGGGACACTGGGGAGCAGTACTTC; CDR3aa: CAGGPRDTGEQYF
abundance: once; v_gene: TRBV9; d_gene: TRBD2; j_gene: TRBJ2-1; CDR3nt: TGTGCCAGCAGCGTAGGAGGGGCTAGCGGTTACAATGAGCAGTTCTTC; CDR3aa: CASSVGGASGYNEQFF
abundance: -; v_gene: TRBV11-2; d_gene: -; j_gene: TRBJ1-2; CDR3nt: TGTGCCAGCAGCCCGCTATCACGACCCGGCTACACCTTC; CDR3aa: CASSPLSRPGYTF
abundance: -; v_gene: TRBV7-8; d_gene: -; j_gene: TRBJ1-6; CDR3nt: TGTGCCAGCAGCTTAGCGGGGGTTGGCTCCTATAATTCACCCCTCCACTTT; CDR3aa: CASSLAGVGSYNSPLHF
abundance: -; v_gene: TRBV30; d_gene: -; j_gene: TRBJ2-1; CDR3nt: TGTGCCTGGAGTGTACGTGCCACCTCCTACAATGAGCAGTTCTTC; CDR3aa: CAWSVRATSYNEQFF
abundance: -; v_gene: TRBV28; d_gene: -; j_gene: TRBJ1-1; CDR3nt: TGTGCCAGCAGTTTATCCCAGGGTTTGAACACTGAAGCTTTCTTT; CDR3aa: CASSLSQGLNTEAFF
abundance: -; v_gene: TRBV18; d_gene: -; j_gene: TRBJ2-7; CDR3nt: TGTGCCAGCTCACCCAAAGGGAACTCCTACGAGCAGTACTTC; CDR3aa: CASSPKGNSYEQYF